The sequence of this TCR beta chain was determined in a study of cytomegalovirus exposure and HLA in healthy donors (dated 2017 in TCRdb). At the level of the whole study: According to a later analysis, the 120 or so validation repertoires were produced on the same platform as the 666 repertoires of the first cohort. To predict cytomegalovirus infection status, the study combined high-throughput TCR immunosequencing, statistical association of individual TCRs with disease status, and machine learning. The study aimed to test whether cataloging public T cell receptors could reveal signatures of past pathogen exposure. In addition to the first cohort of approximately 650 subjects, a separate validation cohort of approximately 120 different subjects was used.

The donors belonged to the validation cohort of over a hundred subjects, which was separate from the roughly 670-subject first cohort. The study at large found these results: The validation cohort had no HLA typing available for a later analysis, so co-occurrence within that cohort was assessed over all 120 or so repertoires. Cytomegalovirus status was reported to be diagnosed by the classifier with high specificity and sensitivity in both the original and validation cohorts. Three of the identified cytomegalovirus-associated TCR beta chains were confirmed in vitro to be specific for cytomegalovirus antigens. The study gave a list of over 150 TCR beta chains associated with cytomegalovirus. Most TCR sequences were seen in very few donors, while some public TCRs were found in many individuals. It was suggested by the authors that the approach could potentially be generalized to other disease states and immunological phenotypes. In a later analysis, TCRs clustered in the first cohort were found to also tend to co-occur in the 120 validation repertoires, with around 94% of cluster scores above 0.

Including cysteine and phenylalanine, the CDR3 has 15 amino acids. The only DNA kept is the CDR3, 45 bases in frame from the first base. Looking up the germline V gene yields CDR1 MNHEY and CDR2 SVGAGI. The trim is 5 bases for V and 2 bases for J, with a gap of 16 bases between the germline ends. As to this clone: Its antigen target is currently unknown. No base-level quality is on record; no much larger clone is a single base apart.

Library creation used the immunoSEQ multiplex PCR assay. Regarding the original processing steps: To diagnose cytomegalovirus status from the catalog of TCR beta chain sequences, a statistical classification framework was built. Not all clones reach the TCRdb copy of this immuneACCESS table, which keeps in-frame sequences only. Checked studies attribute under half of the gap to unresolved V genes and leave the rest unexplained. That table supplies the V and J calls and clone size; D and trimming were determined from the DNA. The sample table records 97,000 or so clones; less than 95% of these occur just once. The ten largest account for approximately 1% of the sample.

Here the chain combines TRBV6-5 and TRBJ2-7, with TRBD1 as a weak D call on 5 bases. The receptor's source is a woman between 18 and 29 years old in good health and CMV-seronegative. The sequencing input was PBMCs. The CDR3 sequence is CASSRYKGPTYEQYF. The sequence in DNA is TGTGCCAGCAGTCGTTACAAGGGGCCTACCTACGAGCAGTACTTC.